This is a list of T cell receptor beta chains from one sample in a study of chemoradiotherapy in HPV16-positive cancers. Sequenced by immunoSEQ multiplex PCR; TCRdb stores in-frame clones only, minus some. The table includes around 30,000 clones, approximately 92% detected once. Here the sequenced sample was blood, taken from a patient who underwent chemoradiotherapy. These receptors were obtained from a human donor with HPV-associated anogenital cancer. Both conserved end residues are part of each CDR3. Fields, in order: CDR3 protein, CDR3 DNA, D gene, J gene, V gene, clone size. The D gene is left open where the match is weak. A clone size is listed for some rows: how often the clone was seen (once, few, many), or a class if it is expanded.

cdr3_aa: CAISEGWGGVSYEQYF
cdr3_nt: TGTGCCATCAGTGAGGGATGGGGCGGGGTTTCCTACGAGCAGTACTTC
d_call: NA
j_call: TRBJ2-7
v_call: TRBV10-3
clone_size: once

cdr3_aa: CAWSVAGYSPLHF
cdr3_nt: TGTGCCTGGAGTGTGGCAGGTTATTCACCCCTCCACTTT
d_call: NA
j_call: TRBJ1-6
v_call: TRBV30
clone_size: NA

cdr3_aa: CASSLAFGAEQFF
cdr3_nt: TGCGCCAGCAGCTTGGCGTTCGGGGCTGAGCAGTTCTTC
d_call: NA
j_call: TRBJ2-1
v_call: TRBV5-1
clone_size: NA

cdr3_aa: CAWGGQVRHYGYTF
cdr3_nt: TGTGCCTGGGGTGGACAGGTCCGACACTATGGCTACACCTTC
d_call: TRBD1
j_call: TRBJ1-2
v_call: TRBV30
clone_size: NA

cdr3_aa: CASSDIITDTQYF
cdr3_nt: TGCGCCAGCAGTGATATCATAACAGATACGCAGTATTTT
d_call: NA
j_call: TRBJ2-3
v_call: TRBV10-1
clone_size: once

cdr3_aa: CASSQGLNTGELFF
cdr3_nt: TGCGCCAGCAGCCAAGGCTTGAACACCGGGGAGCTGTTTTTT
d_call: NA
j_call: TRBJ2-2
v_call: TRBV4-1
clone_size: NA

cdr3_aa: CATQLRGSNEQYF
cdr3_nt: TGTGCCACTCAACTCCGGGGGTCCAACGAGCAGTACTTC
d_call: NA
j_call: TRBJ2-7
v_call: TRBV15
clone_size: NA

cdr3_aa: CASSFGRSSYNSPLHF
cdr3_nt: TGTGCCAGCAGTTTCGGGAGGAGCTCCTATAATTCACCCCTCCACTTT
d_call: NA
j_call: TRBJ1-6
v_call: TRBV27
clone_size: NA

cdr3_aa: CATSRPTPNSPLHF
cdr3_nt: TGTGCCACCAGCCGCCCGACACCTAATTCACCCCTCCACTTT
d_call: NA
j_call: TRBJ1-6
v_call: TRBV15
clone_size: NA

cdr3_aa: CASSPRPRQGADTQYF
cdr3_nt: TGTGCCAGCAGCCCGCGGCCCCGGCAGGGGGCAGATACGCAGTATTTT
d_call: TRBD1
j_call: TRBJ2-3
v_call: TRBV5-4
clone_size: NA

cdr3_aa: CAWGLSYNSPLHF
cdr3_nt: TGTGCCTGGGGGCTCTCCTATAATTCACCCCTCCACTTT
d_call: NA
j_call: TRBJ1-6
v_call: TRBV30
clone_size: NA

cdr3_aa: CASSPPPVRGLNQPQHF
cdr3_nt: TGCGCCAGCAGCCCCCCTCCGGTCAGGGGACTCAATCAGCCCCAGCATTTT
d_call: NA
j_call: TRBJ1-5
v_call: TRBV4-1
clone_size: NA

cdr3_aa: CASSSRQNPYNSPLHF
cdr3_nt: TGTGCCAGCAGCTCTAGGCAGAACCCCTATAATTCACCCCTCCACTTT
d_call: NA
j_call: TRBJ1-6
v_call: TRBV7-2
clone_size: NA

cdr3_aa: CASSPARGATNEKLFF
cdr3_nt: TGTGCCAGCAGCCCAGCTCGAGGGGCGACTAATGAAAAACTGTTTTTT
d_call: NA
j_call: TRBJ1-4
v_call: TRBV7-2
clone_size: NA

cdr3_aa: CASSQETQQISYGYTF
cdr3_nt: TGTGCCAGCAGCCAAGAAACTCAGCAAATATCCTATGGCTACACCTTC
d_call: NA
j_call: TRBJ1-2
v_call: TRBV4-2
clone_size: NA

cdr3_aa: CASSEIVEIEAFF
cdr3_nt: TGTGCCAGCAGTGAAATTGTGGAAATTGAAGCTTTCTTT
d_call: NA
j_call: TRBJ1-1
v_call: TRBV6-1
clone_size: NA

cdr3_aa: CASSTGQSYNEQFF
cdr3_nt: TGCGCCAGCAGCACCGGACAGTCCTACAATGAGCAGTTCTTC
d_call: NA
j_call: TRBJ2-1
v_call: TRBV5-1
clone_size: NA

cdr3_aa: CASSRTGVPGNTIYF
cdr3_nt: TGTGCCAGCAGTCGGACAGGAGTCCCTGGAAACACCATATATTTT
d_call: TRBD1
j_call: TRBJ1-3
v_call: TRBV27
clone_size: NA

cdr3_aa: CASSFGQGIPSGANVLTF
cdr3_nt: TGTGCCAGCAGCTTCGGACAGGGCATACCCTCTGGGGCCAACGTCCTGACTTTC
d_call: TRBD1
j_call: TRBJ2-6
v_call: TRBV11-3
clone_size: NA

cdr3_aa: CASSFSSLTLDTQYF
cdr3_nt: TGTGCCAGCAGCTTTAGCTCCCTGACCCTCGATACGCAGTATTTT
d_call: NA
j_call: TRBJ2-3
v_call: TRBV7-2
clone_size: few

cdr3_aa: CASSGTGSYYEQYF
cdr3_nt: TGCGCCAGCAGCGGGACAGGGAGTTACTACGAGCAGTACTTC
d_call: TRBD1
j_call: TRBJ2-7
v_call: TRBV4-1
clone_size: NA

cdr3_aa: CASSTGTKTNYGYTF
cdr3_nt: TGTGCCAGCAGCACCGGGACAAAAACTAACTATGGCTACACCTTC
d_call: NA
j_call: TRBJ1-2
v_call: TRBV11-3
clone_size: NA

cdr3_aa: CASSPPIQGAFYEQYF
cdr3_nt: TGTGCCAGCTCACCACCGATACAGGGGGCCTTCTACGAGCAGTACTTC
d_call: TRBD1
j_call: TRBJ2-7
v_call: TRBV18
clone_size: NA

cdr3_aa: CAIRETGRNTEAFF
cdr3_nt: TGTGCCATCAGGGAGACGGGAAGGAACACTGAAGCTTTCTTT
d_call: NA
j_call: TRBJ1-1
v_call: TRBV10-3
clone_size: NA

cdr3_aa: CASSFQGAGEKLFF
cdr3_nt: TGTGCCAGCAGCTTTCAGGGGGCTGGGGAAAAACTGTTTTTT
d_call: TRBD1
j_call: TRBJ1-4
v_call: TRBV5-4
clone_size: NA

cdr3_aa: CASSLLGDSAYEQYF
cdr3_nt: TGTGCCAGCAGCTTATTAGGGGACAGTGCCTACGAGCAGTACTTC
d_call: TRBD1
j_call: TRBJ2-7
v_call: TRBV5-6
clone_size: once

cdr3_aa: CASSPDAPTLAFYEQYF
cdr3_nt: TGTGCCAGCTCACCAGACGCCCCCACCTTAGCTTTCTACGAGCAGTACTTC
d_call: NA
j_call: TRBJ2-7
v_call: TRBV18
clone_size: NA

cdr3_aa: CASSFDRDSPLHF
cdr3_nt: TGTGCCAGCAGCTTTGACAGGGATTCACCCCTCCACTTT
d_call: TRBD1
j_call: TRBJ1-6
v_call: TRBV7-9
clone_size: NA

cdr3_aa: CASSRLAGAANTGELFF
cdr3_nt: TGTGCCAGCAGCCGGCTAGCGGGGGCCGCGAACACCGGGGAGCTGTTTTTT
d_call: TRBD2
j_call: TRBJ2-2
v_call: TRBV7-3
clone_size: NA

cdr3_aa: CASSLGGSNQPQHF
cdr3_nt: TGTGCCAGCAGCCTGGGGGGGAGCAATCAGCCCCAGCATTTT
d_call: NA
j_call: TRBJ1-5
v_call: TRBV5-4
clone_size: NA

cdr3_aa: CASSLGTGAYNEQFF
cdr3_nt: TGTGCCAGCAGCTTGGGGACAGGGGCCTACAATGAGCAGTTCTTC
d_call: TRBD1
j_call: TRBJ2-1
v_call: TRBV5-5
clone_size: NA

cdr3_aa: CASSYYSSGNTIYF
cdr3_nt: TGTGCCAGCAGTTATTACAGCTCTGGAAACACCATATATTTT
d_call: NA
j_call: TRBJ1-3
v_call: TRBV6-5
clone_size: once

cdr3_aa: CASSFLGRASSGANVLTF
cdr3_nt: TGTGCCAGCAGCTTTTTGGGACGGGCCAGCTCTGGGGCCAACGTCCTGACTTTC
d_call: NA
j_call: TRBJ2-6
v_call: TRBV7-9
clone_size: NA

cdr3_aa: CASSGLAGTTDTQYF
cdr3_nt: TGTGCCAGCAGCGGACTAGCGGGGACCACAGATACGCAGTATTTT
d_call: TRBD2
j_call: TRBJ2-3
v_call: TRBV7-2
clone_size: NA

cdr3_aa: CAWSRDSNFNEKLFF
cdr3_nt: TGTGCCTGGAGTAGGGACAGTAATTTTAATGAAAAACTGTTTTTT
d_call: TRBD1
j_call: TRBJ1-4
v_call: TRBV30
clone_size: NA

cdr3_aa: CASKEGLYTGELFF
cdr3_nt: TGTGCCAGTAAGGAGGGGCTGTACACCGGGGAGCTGTTTTTT
d_call: NA
j_call: TRBJ2-2
v_call: TRBV19
clone_size: NA

cdr3_aa: CASGDYGYTF
cdr3_nt: TGTGCCTCGGGGGACTATGGCTACACCTTC
d_call: NA
j_call: TRBJ1-2
v_call: TRBV9
clone_size: once

cdr3_aa: CASSFGTEANYGYTF
cdr3_nt: TGCGCCAGCAGCTTCGGGACAGAAGCTAACTATGGCTACACCTTC
d_call: TRBD1
j_call: TRBJ1-2
v_call: TRBV5-1
clone_size: NA

cdr3_aa: CASSFSGIEQYF
cdr3_nt: TGTGCCAGCAGCTTTTCGGGGATCGAGCAGTACTTC
d_call: NA
j_call: TRBJ2-7
v_call: TRBV7-2
clone_size: NA

cdr3_aa: CASSFSGILNTEAFF
cdr3_nt: TGTGCCAGCAGCTTTTCAGGCATACTAAACACTGAAGCTTTCTTT
d_call: NA
j_call: TRBJ1-1
v_call: TRBV11-2
clone_size: NA

cdr3_aa: CASSNPRPINSGNTIYF
cdr3_nt: TGTGCCAGCAGCAACCCGAGACCGATAAACTCTGGAAACACCATATATTTT
d_call: NA
j_call: TRBJ1-3
v_call: TRBV11-2
clone_size: few

cdr3_aa: CASSTSGNTGELFF
cdr3_nt: TGTGCCAGCTCGACTAGCGGTAACACCGGGGAGCTGTTTTTT
d_call: TRBD2
j_call: TRBJ2-2
v_call: TRBV2
clone_size: NA

cdr3_aa: CAWSVRPRSPYEQYF
cdr3_nt: TGTGCCTGGAGTGTACGCCCTCGGAGTCCCTACGAGCAGTACTTC
d_call: NA
j_call: TRBJ2-7
v_call: TRBV30
clone_size: NA

cdr3_aa: CASSPGGGTDTQYF
cdr3_nt: TGTGCCAGCTCACCCGGCGGAGGCACAGATACGCAGTATTTT
d_call: NA
j_call: TRBJ2-3
v_call: TRBV18
clone_size: NA

cdr3_aa: CASSQATGYQPQHF
cdr3_nt: TGCGCCAGCAGCCAAGCTACAGGGTATCAGCCCCAGCATTTT
d_call: NA
j_call: TRBJ1-5
v_call: TRBV4-1
clone_size: NA

cdr3_aa: CSVEKMVGTGELFF
cdr3_nt: TGCAGCGTTGAAAAAATGGTGGGCACCGGGGAGCTGTTTTTT
d_call: NA
j_call: TRBJ2-2
v_call: TRBV29-1
clone_size: NA

cdr3_aa: CASSFQGTGNTIYF
cdr3_nt: TGTGCCAGCAGTTTCCAGGGAACTGGAAACACCATATATTTT
d_call: NA
j_call: TRBJ1-3
v_call: TRBV6-1
clone_size: NA

cdr3_aa: CASSEGQGRDKLFF
cdr3_nt: TGTGCCAGCTCAGAGGGACAGGGGAGAGATAAACTGTTTTTT
d_call: TRBD1
j_call: TRBJ1-4
v_call: TRBV18
clone_size: NA

cdr3_aa: CASRVGTSGGARTGELFF
cdr3_nt: TGTGCAAGTCGCGTCGGGACTAGCGGGGGGGCCCGCACCGGGGAGCTGTTTTTT
d_call: NA
j_call: TRBJ2-2
v_call: TRBV12-2
clone_size: once

cdr3_aa: CASSSQGRTGELFF
cdr3_nt: TGTGCCAGCAGCTCGCAGGGCCGGACCGGGGAGCTGTTTTTT
d_call: NA
j_call: TRBJ2-2
v_call: TRBV7-3
clone_size: NA

cdr3_aa: CASSLRGGGPYEQYF
cdr3_nt: TGTGCCAGCAGCCTCCGTGGGGGGGGGCCCTACGAGCAGTACTTC
d_call: NA
j_call: TRBJ2-7
v_call: TRBV9
clone_size: NA

cdr3_aa: CASSEVEWGSFYGYTF
cdr3_nt: TGCGCCAGCAGTGAGGTTGAGTGGGGGAGTTTCTATGGCTACACCTTC
d_call: NA
j_call: TRBJ1-2
v_call: TRBV10-2
clone_size: NA

cdr3_aa: CSARWGATEFF
cdr3_nt: TGCAGTGCTAGGTGGGGGGCGACTGAGTTCTTC
d_call: NA
j_call: TRBJ2-1
v_call: TRBV20-1
clone_size: NA

cdr3_aa: CASSRTNENIQYF
cdr3_nt: TGTGCCAGCAGCCGGACTAACGAAAACATTCAGTACTTC
d_call: NA
j_call: TRBJ2-4
v_call: TRBV5-5
clone_size: NA

cdr3_aa: CASNLNEQFF
cdr3_nt: TGTGCCAGCAATCTGAATGAGCAGTTCTTC
d_call: NA
j_call: TRBJ2-1
v_call: TRBV27
clone_size: NA

cdr3_aa: CAISGGAFHSYEQYF
cdr3_nt: TGTGCCATCAGCGGGGGGGCCTTCCACTCCTACGAGCAGTACTTC
d_call: TRBD2
j_call: TRBJ2-7
v_call: TRBV10-3
clone_size: NA

cdr3_aa: CASSSGLGWEADTQYF
cdr3_nt: TGTGCCAGCAGCTCCGGGCTGGGGTGGGAGGCAGATACGCAGTATTTT
d_call: NA
j_call: TRBJ2-3
v_call: TRBV7-2
clone_size: NA